The present T cell receptor beta chain was sequenced within a study of human T cells and chemical hapten exposure (dated by TCRdb to the early 2020s). About the investigation overall: For sensitization, 2% DPC in acetone was applied to a roughly 2 cm by roughly 2 cm area of upper inner arm skin. Patients additionally received weekly therapeutic DPC doses to the scalp throughout the approximately 22-week study period. Patch testing on the upper back used Finn chambers containing 0.01% DPC, with scoring done after 6 days according to International Contact Dermatitis Research Group standards. The patient cohort, mostly female, included alopecia areata with under or over 50% scalp involvement, alopecia totalis and alopecia universalis. Libraries were pooled for sequencing, and per-sample TCR yields varied mainly because of small differences in library volumes within the pool. This study followed changes in the peripheral blood TCR repertoire in vivo during primary and secondary sensitization of alopecia patients to the hapten diphenylcyclopropenone (DPC). Blood samples were taken from patients before sensitization (week 0) and then at 2, 6 and about 24 weeks after DPC sensitization. For TCR sequencing, blood came from approximately 29 alopecia patients at anywhere from one to four time points (pre-sensitization, 2, 6 and 24 weeks). General conclusions and limits of the study: Because every patient had alopecia, a presumed autoimmune disease, the patients' immune response might differ from that of healthy individuals. Patch test score correlated positively with the number of PT1 expanded TCRs, reaching significance at thresholds 8, 16 and 32 but not at 4. The number of TCRs above 1 in 1000 frequency did not change with DPC sensitization; there was no evidence of global repertoire structure alterations. Compared with pre-sensitization or healthy control sets, expanded TCRs formed significantly more large CDR3 similarity clusters, which is consistent with antigen-driven responses. After repeated subsampling, the strength of the expansion versus patch-test correlation and the threshold at which it became significant changed.

This specimen's time point label, per the study, means: pre-sensitization, week 0. Per the publication, the treatment or condition label means: therapeutic diphenylcyclopropenone sensitization with weekly scalp DPC. At each patch-test visit, blood was drawn before the patch test was applied. Patients were considered eligible if aged 18 to 70, diagnosed with alopecia and deemed suitable for DPC therapy, and patients were excluded if pregnant. Unfractionated whole blood was collected in Tempus Blood RNA tubes, and total RNA was extracted from that blood. Library creation used RACE. The sequencer listed for this sample is NextSeq 500. Library preparation attached unique molecular identifiers to individual cDNA molecules for quantitative, reproducible TCR counting. Each blood RNA sample was used to sequence both TCR alpha and TCR beta chains. Regarding the original processing steps: The median number of TCRs per sample was some 100,000, ranging from about 20,000 to 750,000. V, J and CDR3 annotation of the TCR reads was performed with the Decombinator software suite. To make PS versus PT1 abundance plots, every sample was subsampled to the same number of TCRs (28,000). Expanded TCRs were defined as absent before sensitization and observed at least eight times at the 2-week time point. TCRdb trimmed public reads at Q25 via fastp, called clones via MiXCR and kept in-frame beta chains. For every CDR3 protein sequence, its rows merge into one entry that carries the most common genes and DNA. These V and J calls are TCRdb output, not the study's own analysis. This sample gives tens of thousands of distinct CDR3 sequences in total; roughly 9.1% of them show up just once. The ten most abundant clones make up less than 4.5% of the sample.

The CDR3 holds 15 amino acids from the cysteine to the phenylalanine. Just the 45-base CDR3 DNA is kept, in frame starting at base 1. At the junction V is shortened by 6 bases and J by 8 bases, with 17 bases in between. The germline V gene (reference sequence) specifies MNHNY as CDR1 and SVGAGI as CDR2. Details on this clonotype: The target of this receptor is not known. No quality values exist for individual bases; no much larger clone is one base distant.

This specimen consisted of whole blood, obtained in connection with sensitization to the hapten diphenylcyclopropenone (DPC). This sequence originates from a woman aged 40 to 49 with alopecia areata. Some clones in this sample may be carry-over from other donors' samples. The rearranged chain carries TRBV6-6 and TRBJ1-6; the D gene is not confidently resolved. The nucleotides read TGTGCCAGCAGCCGGCCCGCCGGCGGGGATTCACCCCTCCACTTT. Its protein is CASSRPAGGDSPLHF.